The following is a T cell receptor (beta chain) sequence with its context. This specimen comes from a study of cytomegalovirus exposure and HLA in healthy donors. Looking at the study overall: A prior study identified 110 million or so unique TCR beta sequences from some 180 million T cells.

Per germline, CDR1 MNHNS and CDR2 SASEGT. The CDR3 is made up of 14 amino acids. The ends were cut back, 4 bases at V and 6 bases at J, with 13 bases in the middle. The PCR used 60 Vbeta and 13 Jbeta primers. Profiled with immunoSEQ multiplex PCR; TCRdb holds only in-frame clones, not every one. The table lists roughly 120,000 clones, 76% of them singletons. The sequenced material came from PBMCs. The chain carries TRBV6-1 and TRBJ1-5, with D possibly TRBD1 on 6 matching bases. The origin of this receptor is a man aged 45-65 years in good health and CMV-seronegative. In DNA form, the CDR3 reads TGTGCCAGCAGTGTTCTCAGGGGTGTTCAGCCCCAGCATTTT. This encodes CASSVLRGVQPQHF.